Detailed here is one TCR beta chain. The source of the sample is a study of blood T cell repertoires in COVID-19. Study overall: The United States, Italy and Spain supplied acute and convalescent COVID-19 samples.

In the authors' methods: Researchers report that nucleated cell counts were estimated from reference gene primer amplification. TCRdb keeps only in-frame clones here, not all; method: immunoSEQ multiplex PCR. The DNA gave D and trimming, while V, J and clone size come from that table. This table has roughly 120,000 clones, 84% appearing once. The CDR3 consists of 17 residues. Germline V lookup: CDR1 SGHKS, CDR2 YYEKEE (reference sequence). Unmatched junction bases numbered 8, after V lost 3 bases and J lost 0 bases. The clonotype was recovered from a woman aged 40 to 50 with acute or convalescent COVID-19. Source material: peripheral blood. J is TRBJ2-7 and V is TRBV5-5; 11 nucleotides align to TRBD1. The CDR3 loop reads CASSSGQGGPLSYEQYF. DNA of the CDR3: TGTGCCAGCAGCTCGGGACAGGGGGGCCCCCTCTCCTACGAGCAGTACTTC.